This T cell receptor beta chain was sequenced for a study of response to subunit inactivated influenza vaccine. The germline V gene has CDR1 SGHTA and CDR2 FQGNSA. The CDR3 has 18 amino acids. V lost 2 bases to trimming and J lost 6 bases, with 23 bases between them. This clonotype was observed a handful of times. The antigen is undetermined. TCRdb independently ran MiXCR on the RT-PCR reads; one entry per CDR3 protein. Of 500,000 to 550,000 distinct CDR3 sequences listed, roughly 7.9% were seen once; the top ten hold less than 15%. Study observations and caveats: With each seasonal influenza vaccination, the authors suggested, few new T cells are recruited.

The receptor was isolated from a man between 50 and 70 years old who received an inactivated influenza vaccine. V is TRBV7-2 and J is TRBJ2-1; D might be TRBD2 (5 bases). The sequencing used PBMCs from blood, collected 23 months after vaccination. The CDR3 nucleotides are TGTGCCAGCAGCTTATCGGGATTGACGGGGATTAGTGGCAATGAGCAGTTCTTC. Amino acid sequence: CASSLSGLTGISGNEQFF.